This entry is about one TCR beta chain. Primers: 60 Vbeta forward and 13 Jbeta reverse. Only in-frame clones appear in the TCRdb table, and some are missing; sequencing was by immunoSEQ multiplex PCR. The sample has 150,000 to 200,000 clones; about four fifths are singletons. Trimming shortened V by 0 bases and J by 5 bases, and 13 bases separated the two germline ends. The CDR3 totals 15 residues. From germline, CDR1 is MGHRA and CDR2 YSYEKL. The sample comes from a study of cytomegalovirus exposure and HLA in healthy donors. The rearrangement links TRBV4-1 to TRBJ2-5; no clear D. This clonotype originated in a woman in her thirties in good health and CMV-seronegative. The sequencing input was PBMCs. The CDR3 DNA sequence: TGCGCCAGCAGCCAAGATCCGGGTTCTTGGGAGACCCAGTACTTC. Translated, it gives CASSQDPGSWETQYF.